Presented here are 2 T cell receptor beta chains from one specimen sequenced in a study of shared clonotypes between healthy human individuals. TCRdb's table, derived via immunoSEQ multiplex PCR, lists solely in-frame clones and lacks some. The table has 1,500,000 or so clones, around 98.5% seen once. Material for sequencing was naive CD4+ T cells sorted from blood. Subset denoted: CD45RA+ positively selected. These receptors originate from a man between 25 and 39 years old in good health.

The chain combines TRBV6-6 with TRBJ1-2; D is undetermined. The CDR3 runs 13 residues. The V gene lost 7 bases and the J gene lost 8 bases, with 17 bases spanning the gap. Germline CDR1 reads MNHNY; CDR2 reads SVGAGI (reference sequence). CDR3 coding DNA: TGTGCCAGCACCCTATTGCGGGGTGAGGGCTACACCTTC. Residues: CASTLLRGEGYTF.

The V gene is TRBV5-1, the J gene TRBJ2-1, with TRBD2 matching over 13 bases. This CDR3 is 17 amino acids long. Germline trimming cut 2 bases from V and 8 bases from J; bases unmatched to any gene: 10. Germline V lookup: CDR1 SGHRS, CDR2 YFSETQ. Written as DNA, the CDR3 is TGCGCCAGCAGCTTCAGACTAGCGGGAGGCACCACCTATGAGCAGTTCTTC. Amino acid sequence: CASSFRLAGGTTYEQFF. Full variable domain (missing parts from reference TRBV5-1 and TRBJ2-1): KAGVTQTPRYLIKTRGQQVTLSCSPISGHRSVSWYQQTPGQGLQFLFEYFSETQRNKGNFPGRFSGRQFSNSRSEMNVSTLELGDSALYLCASSFRLAGGTTYEQFFGPGTRLTVL.